The clone carrying this T cell receptor beta chain has only a few counts. The antigen is unknown. The data were produced by immunoSEQ multiplex PCR, yet TCRdb's version contains in-frame clones alone and is incomplete. The repertoire consists of 130,000 or so clones, with around 84% occurring once and the leading ten covering approximately 12%. This sample is part of a study of T cell responses to AZD1222 COVID-19 vaccine. The wider study: Second-dose intervals of approximately 4 or approximately 12 weeks were pooled.

General observations from the study: Increased Spike-specific TCR breadth and depth were observed after two AZD1222 doses. Clonal diversity may have been underestimated in mostly white British donors. Just a handful of AZD1222 recipients were seropositive at baseline.

CDR3 length equals 13 residues. V was clipped by 3 bases and J by 1 base, with 5 bases between them. CDR1 SGDLS and CDR2 YYNGEE come from the germline V gene. This material consisted of peripheral blood, taken on day 0 of AZD1222 vaccination. The receptor was isolated from an adult in good health. This chain uses TRBV9 with TRBJ2-1; D unresolved. The CDR3, as DNA: TGTGCCAGCAGCGGTATTTCCTACAATGAGCAGTTCTTC. It translates to CASSGISYNEQFF.